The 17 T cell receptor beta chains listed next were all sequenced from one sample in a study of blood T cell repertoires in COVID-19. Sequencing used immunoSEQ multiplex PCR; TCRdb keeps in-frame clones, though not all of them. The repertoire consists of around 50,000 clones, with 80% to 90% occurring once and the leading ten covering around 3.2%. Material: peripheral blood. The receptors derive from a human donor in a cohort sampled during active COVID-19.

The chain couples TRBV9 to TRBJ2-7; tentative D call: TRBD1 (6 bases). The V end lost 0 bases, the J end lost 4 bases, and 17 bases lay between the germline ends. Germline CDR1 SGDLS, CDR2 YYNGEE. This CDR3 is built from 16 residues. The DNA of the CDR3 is TGTGCCAGCAGCGTAGGACTGGACAGCTCTCGTTACGAGCAGTACTTC. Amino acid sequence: CASSVGLDSSRYEQYF.

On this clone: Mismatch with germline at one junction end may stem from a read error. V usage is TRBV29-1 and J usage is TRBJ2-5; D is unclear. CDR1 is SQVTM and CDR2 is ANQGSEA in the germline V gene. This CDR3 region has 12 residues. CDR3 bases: TGCAGCGTTGAAGACTCTCAAGAGGCCCAGTACTTC. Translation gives CSVEDSQEAQYF.

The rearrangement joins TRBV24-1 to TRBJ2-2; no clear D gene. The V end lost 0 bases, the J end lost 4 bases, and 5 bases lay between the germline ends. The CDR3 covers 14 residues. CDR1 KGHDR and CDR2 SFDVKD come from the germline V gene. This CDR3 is CATSDLGGTGELFF. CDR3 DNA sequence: TGTGCCACCAGTGATTTGGGCGGCACCGGGGAGCTGTTTTTT.

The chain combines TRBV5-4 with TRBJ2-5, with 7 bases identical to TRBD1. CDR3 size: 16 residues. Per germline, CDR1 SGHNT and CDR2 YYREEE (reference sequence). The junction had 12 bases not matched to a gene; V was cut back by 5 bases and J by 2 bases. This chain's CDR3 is CASSNFQGGTQETQYF. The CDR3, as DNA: TGTGCCAGCAGTAATTTCCAAGGGGGCACACAAGAGACCCAGTACTTC.

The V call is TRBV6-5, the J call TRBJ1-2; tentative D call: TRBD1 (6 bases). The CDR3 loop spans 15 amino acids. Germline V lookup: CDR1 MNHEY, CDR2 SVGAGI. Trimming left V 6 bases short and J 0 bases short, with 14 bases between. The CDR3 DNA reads TGTGCCAGCAGGCCGCAGGGGCCCCCTAACTATGGCTACACCTTC. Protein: CASRPQGPPNYGYTF.

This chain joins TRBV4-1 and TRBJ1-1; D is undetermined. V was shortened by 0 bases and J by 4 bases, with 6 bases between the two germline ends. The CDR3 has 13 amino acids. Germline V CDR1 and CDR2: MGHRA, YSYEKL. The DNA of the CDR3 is TGCGCCAGCAGCCAAGATCCGGGCACTGAAGCTTTCTTT. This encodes CASSQDPGTEAFF.

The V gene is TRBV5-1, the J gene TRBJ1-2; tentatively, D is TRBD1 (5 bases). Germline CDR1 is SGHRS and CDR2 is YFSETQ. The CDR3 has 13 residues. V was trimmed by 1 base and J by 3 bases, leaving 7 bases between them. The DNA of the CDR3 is TGCGCCAGCAGCTTGCCGGGGGACTATGGCTACACCTTC. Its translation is CASSLPGDYGYTF.

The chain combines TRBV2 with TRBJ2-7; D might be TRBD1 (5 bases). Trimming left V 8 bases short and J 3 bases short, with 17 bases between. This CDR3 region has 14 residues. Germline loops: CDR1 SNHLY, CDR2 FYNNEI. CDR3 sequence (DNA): TGTGCCAGCCAAACCTTGGGGCAACTCTACGAGCAGTACTTC. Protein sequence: CASQTLGQLYEQYF.

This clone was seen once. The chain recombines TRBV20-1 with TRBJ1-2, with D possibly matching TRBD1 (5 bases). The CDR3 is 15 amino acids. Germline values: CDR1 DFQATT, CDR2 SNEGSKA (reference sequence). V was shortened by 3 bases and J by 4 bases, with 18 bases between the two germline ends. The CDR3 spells CSASNSDRRPYGYTF. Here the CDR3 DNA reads TGCAGTGCTAGTAATAGTGACAGAAGACCCTATGGCTACACCTTC.

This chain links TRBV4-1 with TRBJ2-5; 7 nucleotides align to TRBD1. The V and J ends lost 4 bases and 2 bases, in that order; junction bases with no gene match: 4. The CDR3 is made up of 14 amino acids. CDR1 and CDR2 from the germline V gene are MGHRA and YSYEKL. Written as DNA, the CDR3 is TGCGCCAGCAGCCGGACAGGTCTACAAGAGACCCAGTACTTC. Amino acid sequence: CASSRTGLQETQYF.

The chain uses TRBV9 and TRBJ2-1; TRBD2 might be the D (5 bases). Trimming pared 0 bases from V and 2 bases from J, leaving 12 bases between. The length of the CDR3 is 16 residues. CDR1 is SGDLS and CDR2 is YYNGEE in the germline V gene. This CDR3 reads CASSVVVGVPYNEQFF. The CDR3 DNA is TGTGCCAGCAGCGTAGTTGTGGGAGTACCCTACAATGAGCAGTTCTTC.

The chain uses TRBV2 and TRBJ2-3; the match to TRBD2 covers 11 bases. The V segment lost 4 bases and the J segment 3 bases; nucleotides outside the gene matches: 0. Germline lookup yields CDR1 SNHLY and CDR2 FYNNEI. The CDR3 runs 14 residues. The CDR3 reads CASSGTSGTDTQYF. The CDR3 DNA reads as TGTGCCAGCAGTGGGACTAGCGGGACAGATACGCAGTATTTT.

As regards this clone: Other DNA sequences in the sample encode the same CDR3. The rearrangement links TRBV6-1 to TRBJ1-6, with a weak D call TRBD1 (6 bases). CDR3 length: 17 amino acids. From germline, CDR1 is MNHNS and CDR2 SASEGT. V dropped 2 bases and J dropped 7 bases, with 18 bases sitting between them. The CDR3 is CASSENFGGAGNSPLHF. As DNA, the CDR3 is TGTGCCAGCAGTGAAAATTTCGGGGGGGCGGGCAATTCACCCCTCCACTTT.

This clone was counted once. The CDR3 sequence: CASSYGGDEKLFF. The CDR3 DNA is TGTGCCAGCAGTTACGGCGGGGATGAAAAACTGTTTTTT. V gene TRBV6-2 or TRBV6-3 combines with J gene TRBJ1-4; D ambiguous. The length of the CDR3 is 13 residues. In germline, CDR1 is MNHEY, CDR2 SVGEGT. Trimming pared 2 bases from V and 6 bases from J, leaving 7 bases between.

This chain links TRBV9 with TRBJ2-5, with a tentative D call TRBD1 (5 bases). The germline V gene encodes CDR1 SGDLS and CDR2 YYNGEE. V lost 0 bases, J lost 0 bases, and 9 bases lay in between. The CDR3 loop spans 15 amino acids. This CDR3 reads CASSVGDRHQETQYF. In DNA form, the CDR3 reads TGTGCCAGCAGCGTAGGAGACAGACACCAAGAGACCCAGTACTTC.

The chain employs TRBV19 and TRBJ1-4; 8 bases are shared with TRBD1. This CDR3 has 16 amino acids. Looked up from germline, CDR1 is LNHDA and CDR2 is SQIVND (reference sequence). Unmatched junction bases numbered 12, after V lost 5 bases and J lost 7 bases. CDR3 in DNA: TGTGCCAGTAGTCCACTCCAGGGGGCGCGGGGTGAAAAACTGTTTTTT. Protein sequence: CASSPLQGARGEKLFF.

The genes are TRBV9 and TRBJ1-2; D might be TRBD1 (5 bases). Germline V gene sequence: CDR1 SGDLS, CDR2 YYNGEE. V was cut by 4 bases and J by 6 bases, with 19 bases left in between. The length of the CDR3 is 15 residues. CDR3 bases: TGTGCCAGCAGCCTTTCGGGACTCAGGAGCCATGGCTACACCTTC. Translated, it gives CASSLSGLRSHGYTF.